This T cell receptor (beta chain) was obtained from a study of breast tumors, draining lymph nodes, adjacent tissues. This clonotype occurred a few times. Antigen: not known. Breast cancer patients provided tissue from their axillary draining lymph nodes. Whole-study results and caveats: Data only fit, rather than demonstrated, lymph node origin of most tumor T cells. Tumor and nontumor repertoires were significantly more similar in luminal-like than in basal-like breast cancer. Tumor repertoires ranked between lymph nodes and nontumor tissue in diversity, with V and J gene preferences.

Using its own MiXCR run on the multiplex PCR reads, TCRdb lists one record per CDR3 protein. Of 180,000 or so distinct CDR3 sequences listed, around a third are singletons. The CDR3 spans 15 residues. Trimming stripped 7 bases from V and 3 bases from J, with 16 bases between. Germline CDR1 MNHEY, CDR2 SVGAGI. This sequence was found in a female donor with breast cancer. Some clones in this sample may be carry-over from other donors' samples. V and J are TRBV6-5 and TRBJ1-3; D perhaps matches TRBD1 (6 bases). The sequencing input was axillary lymph node tissue. The CDR3 nucleotides are TGTGCCAGCATCAAACGGGGGGCGCTTGGAAACACCATATATTTT. This sequence encodes CASIKRGALGNTIYF.